The 9 T cell receptor beta chains below were found in one sample sequenced in a study of CD8 T cells in Susac syndrome (dated by TCRdb to between 2017 and 2020). The protocol used for the library was the immunoSEQ multiplex PCR assay. RNA was extracted using the RNeasy kit, and roughly 0.5 to 1 ug of the RNA was reverse transcribed with random hexamers. Starting from the raw public reads, TCRdb applied fastp trimming at Q25, assembled clones with MiXCR and retained in-frame beta chains. Merged by CDR3 protein, the rows form single entries marked with the most common genes and DNA. The sample table contains approximately 120,000 distinct CDR3 sequences; only one count was recorded for less than 97% of them. The ten biggest clones cover under 0.1% of the sample. Sequencing used CD4+ T cells from PBMCs. Source of these receptors: a human donor in good health.

This chain uses TRBV12-5 with TRBJ1-5, with D uncertain. V lost 2 bases and J lost 2, with 7 bases in between. The CDR3 extends over 14 amino acids. From germline, CDR1 is LGHNT and CDR2 FRNRAP. The CDR3 sequence is CASGLSVGNQPQHF. The CDR3 DNA is TGTGCTAGTGGTTTGAGTGTTGGCAATCAGCCCCAGCATTTT.

The V gene is TRBV4-3, the J gene TRBJ2-5, with a tentative D call TRBD2 (5 bases). Looked up from germline, CDR1 is LGHNA and CDR2 is YSLEER. The ends were cut back, 5 bases at V and 5 bases at J, with 12 bases in the middle. The CDR3 sequence is 13 residues long. Here the CDR3 reads CASSSGPGETQYF. For the CDR3, the DNA is TGCGCCAGCAGCTCCGGGCCGGGGGAGACCCAGTACTTC.

V gene TRBV20-1 combines with J gene TRBJ2-7; D unresolved. The length of the CDR3 is 13 residues. V dropped 4 bases and J dropped 2 bases, with 12 bases sitting between them. Germline values: CDR1 DFQATT, CDR2 SNEGSKA (reference sequence). CDR3 amino acids: CSAIGIHPYEQYF. The CDR3 bases are TGCAGTGCTATCGGTATACACCCCTACGAGCAGTACTTC.

J is TRBJ2-7 and V is TRBV28; D is uncertain. V shed 2 bases and J shed 9 bases, with 11 bases lying between them. This CDR3 is built from 12 residues. From germline, CDR1 is MDHEN and CDR2 SYDVKM. The CDR3 loop reads CASSLVESRQYF. The CDR3, as DNA: TGTGCCAGCAGTTTAGTGGAGTCAAGGCAGTACTTC.

A note on this clonotype: Germline is not matched at one junction end, which may reflect a read error. The V call is TRBV28, the J call TRBJ1-1; the D gene is possibly TRBD1 (6 bases). The CDR3 has 11 residues. The germline gives CDR1 MDHEN, CDR2 SYDVKM. The DNA of the CDR3 is TGTGCCAGCAGGGAGAGGACAGAGCAGGACTTT. Translating gives CASRERTEQDF.

DNA for the CDR3: TGTGCCAGCTCACAGACTAGCGGGGGGATCTACGAGCAGTACTTC. Its translation: CASSQTSGGIYEQYF. The chain links TRBV18 to TRBJ2-7, with 13 bases matching TRBD2. In germline, CDR1 is KGHSH, CDR2 LQKENI. The CDR3 sequence is 15 residues long. The ends lost 4 bases at V and 3 bases at J; junction bases unmatched: 3.

The CDR3 here is CASSYSLRGGQPQHF. The CDR3 DNA reads TGTGCCAGCAGTTACTCGTTAAGGGGTGGGCAGCCCCAGCATTTT. The chain uses TRBV6-2 or TRBV6-3 and TRBJ1-5; the D gene is possibly TRBD1 (5 bases). CDR3 size: 15 residues. Germline-derived CDR1 and CDR2 are MNHEY and SVGEGT. Trimming took off 0 bases at V and 7 bases at J, with 13 bases between the two ends.

This chain links TRBV3-1 with TRBJ2-3, with TRBD2 matching 9 bases. Trimming removed 1 base from V and 5 bases from J; junction bases left unmatched: 10. The CDR3 length is 17 residues. CDR1 and CDR2 from the germline V gene are LGHDT and YNNKEL (reference sequence). CDR3 sequence reads: CASSQGAGGPFVDTQYF. The CDR3 DNA reads as TGTGCCAGCAGCCAAGGGGCGGGAGGGCCGTTTGTAGATACGCAGTATTTT.

The chain is built from TRBV6-5 and TRBJ2-7, with TRBD2 identical over 9 bases. Germline CDR1 and CDR2: MNHEY and SVGAGI. V lost 0 bases to trimming and J lost 6 bases; unmatched junction nucleotides: 6. CDR3 length equals 15 residues. CDR3 coding DNA: TGTGCCAGCAGTTACTCGGGCGGGAGGGCCGCCGAGCAGTACTTC. Its translation: CASSYSGGRAAEQYF.